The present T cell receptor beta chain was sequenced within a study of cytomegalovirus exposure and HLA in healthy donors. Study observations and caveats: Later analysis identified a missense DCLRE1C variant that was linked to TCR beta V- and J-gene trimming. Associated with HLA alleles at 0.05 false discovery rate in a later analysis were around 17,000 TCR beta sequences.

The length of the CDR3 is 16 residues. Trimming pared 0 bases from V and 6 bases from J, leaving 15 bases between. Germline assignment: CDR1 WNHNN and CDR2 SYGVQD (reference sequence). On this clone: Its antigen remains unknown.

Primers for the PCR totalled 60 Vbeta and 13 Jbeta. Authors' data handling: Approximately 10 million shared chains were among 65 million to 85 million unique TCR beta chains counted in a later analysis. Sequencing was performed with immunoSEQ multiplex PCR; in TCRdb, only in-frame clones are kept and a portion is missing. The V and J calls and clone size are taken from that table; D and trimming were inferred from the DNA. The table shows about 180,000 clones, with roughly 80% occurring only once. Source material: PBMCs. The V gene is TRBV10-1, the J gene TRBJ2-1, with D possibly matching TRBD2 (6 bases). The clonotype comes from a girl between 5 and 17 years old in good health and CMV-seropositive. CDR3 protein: CASSESGGEQINEQFF. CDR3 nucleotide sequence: TGCGCCAGCAGTGAGTCGGGGGGAGAGCAGATCAATGAGCAGTTCTTC.